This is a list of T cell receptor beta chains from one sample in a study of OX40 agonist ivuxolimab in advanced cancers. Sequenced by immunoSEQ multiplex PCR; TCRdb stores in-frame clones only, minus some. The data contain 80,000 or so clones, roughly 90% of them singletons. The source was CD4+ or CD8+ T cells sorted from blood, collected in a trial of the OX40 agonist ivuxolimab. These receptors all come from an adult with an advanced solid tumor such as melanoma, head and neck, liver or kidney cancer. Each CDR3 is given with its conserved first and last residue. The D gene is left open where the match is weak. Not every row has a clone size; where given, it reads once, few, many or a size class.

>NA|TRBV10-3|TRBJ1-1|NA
TGTGCCATCAGTCCGGTCAAGGGGTCCATGAACACTGAAGCTTTCTTT
CAISPVKGSMNTEAFF
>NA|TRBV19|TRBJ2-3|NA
TGTGCCAGTAGTAAGGGGCCAGGCACAGATACGCAGTATTTT
CASSKGPGTDTQYF
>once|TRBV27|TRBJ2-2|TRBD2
TGTGCCAGCAGTTTAAGATCGCTTATTAGCGGGAGAGGCACCGGGGAGCTGTTTTTT
CASSLRSLISGRGTGELFF
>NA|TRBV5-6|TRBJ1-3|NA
TGTGCCAGCAGCTGGGGGGACGGCGGACCCTCTGGAAACACCATATATTTT
CASSWGDGGPSGNTIYF
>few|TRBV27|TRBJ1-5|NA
TGTGCCAGCAGACCCTCAAGCTCGTACCAGCCCCAGCATTTT
CASRPSSSYQPQHF
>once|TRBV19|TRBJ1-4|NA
TGTGCCAGTAGCCCACTTTTGGGGTTAGTTCCAGAAAAACTGTTTTTT
CASSPLLGLVPEKLFF
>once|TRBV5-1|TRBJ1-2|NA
TGCGCCAGCAGCTTCCCGAAGGGCCGATCGAACTATGGCTACACCTTC
CASSFPKGRSNYGYTF
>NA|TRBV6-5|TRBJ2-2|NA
TGTGCCAGTCACGACAGGTACCGGCCCGGGGAGCTGTTTTTT
CASHDRYRPGELFF
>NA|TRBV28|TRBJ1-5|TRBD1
TGTGCCAGCAGTGACAGGGGCGGACAGCCCCAGCATTTT
CASSDRGGQPQHF
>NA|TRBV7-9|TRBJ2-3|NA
TGTGCCAGCAGCAGATCCACTAGCCGTAGCACAGATACGCAGTATTTT
CASSRSTSRSTDTQYF